Below are 25 T cell receptor beta chains sequenced from a single sample in a study of naive and memory T cell subsets. For these TCRs, the target antigens are not known. Two oligonucleotides, mixed equimolar, formed the beta constant-region primer covering TRBC1 and TRBC2. Nested alpha and beta constant-region primers with the SP2 primer drove four PCR rounds on ligated cDNA. Via MiXCR, TCRdb re-called the UMI-ligation and nested PCR reads, giving one row per CDR3 protein. The table has more than 95,000 distinct CDR3 sequences, about 14% seen once. Points from the study as a whole: Possibly reflecting memory cells re-expressing CD45RA, a few larger clonotypes occurred in naive repertoires, especially CD8.

The sample comprised naive CD8+ T cells from blood. The receptors shown here come from a human donor in good health.

This clonotype was recorded at least ten times. The chain is built from TRBV4-3 and TRBJ2-4, with TRBD2 matching over 7 bases. In germline, CDR1 is LGHNA, CDR2 YSLEER. V trimming: 1 base; J trimming: 1 base; junction bases outside the gene matches: 13. CDR3 size: 19 residues. CDR3 nucleotide sequence: TGCGCCAGCAGCCAAGTGGTTATAGGGGCGGGGGTTGCCAAAAACATTCAGTACTTC. It encodes CASSQVVIGAGVAKNIQYF.

In this sample, this clonotype turned up a few times. The chain employs TRBV28 and TRBJ1-5, with D uncertain. From germline, CDR1 is MDHEN and CDR2 SYDVKM. The length of the CDR3 is 12 residues. The V end was cut by 5 bases, the J end by 7 bases, with 9 bases between. The CDR3 loop reads CASSPVGQPQHF. The CDR3 DNA reads as TGTGCCAGCAGTCCGGTGGGGCAGCCCCAGCATTTT.

This clonotype was observed a handful of times. This chain links TRBV27 with TRBJ1-6; D is uncertain. The CDR3 spans 15 residues. Between the trimmed V and J ends, which lost 6 bases and 9 bases, there was a span of 18 bases. Germline loops: CDR1 MNHEY, CDR2 SMNVEV (reference sequence). The CDR3 DNA follows: TGTGCCAGCAGCCACGCCCCAGGCCTGGGTTCACCCCTCCACTTT. Translated, it gives CASSHAPGLGSPLHF.

This clonotype was counted a few times. The chain couples TRBV12-3 or TRBV12-4 to TRBJ1-1, with unresolved D. The CDR3 loop spans 11 amino acids. The V end lost 3 bases, the J end lost 5 bases, and 4 bases lay between the germline ends. The CDR3 loop is CASSFRTEAFF. CDR3 nucleotide sequence: TGTGCCAGCAGTTTTAGAACTGAAGCTTTCTTT.

This clonotype was detected many times. The CDR3 sequence: CSARVALAGNYEQYF. The DNA for the CDR3 is TGCAGTGCTAGAGTCGCACTAGCGGGGAACTACGAGCAGTACTTC. The gene calls are TRBV20-1 and TRBJ2-7, with 10 bases matching TRBD2. V lost 1 base to trimming and J lost 3 bases; unmatched junction nucleotides: 6. This CDR3 region has 15 residues. Germline CDR1 is DFQATT and CDR2 is SNEGSKA (reference sequence).

The chain couples TRBV30 to TRBJ1-4; D unclear. Trimming stripped 0 bases from V and 6 bases from J, with 14 bases between. Germline values: CDR1 GTSNPN, CDR2 SVGIG (reference sequence). The CDR3 is 15 amino acids. The CDR3 loop is CAWSVRVGLDEKLFF. The CDR3 DNA follows: TGTGCCTGGAGTGTACGTGTGGGGTTGGATGAAAAACTGTTTTTT.

Written as DNA, the CDR3 is TGTGCCAGCACCAAGGGCCAGCCCTATGGCTACACCTTC. Translation gives CASTKGQPYGYTF. The chain combines TRBV6-5 with TRBJ1-2; no firm D call. Trimming shortened V by 7 bases and J by 4 bases, and 13 bases separated the two germline ends. This CDR3 spans 13 amino acids. Germline values: CDR1 MNHEY, CDR2 SVGAGI.

This chain links TRBV10-3 with TRBJ2-1, with D perhaps matching TRBD2 (6 bases). Germline V lookup: CDR1 ENHRY, CDR2 SYGVKD. V shed 10 bases and J shed 1 base, with 14 bases lying between them. The CDR3 runs to 14 residues. The chain's CDR3 is CATSAAGSYNEQFF. The CDR3 coding sequence is TGTGCCACCTCCGCTGCGGGATCCTACAATGAGCAGTTCTTC.

This clonotype was found a few times. This chain links TRBV7-9 with TRBJ2-1; D uncertain. Germline CDR1 reads SEHNR; CDR2 reads FQNEAQ (reference sequence). The CDR3 sequence is 14 residues long. The V gene lost 7 bases and the J gene lost 6 bases, with 16 bases spanning the gap. CDR3 sequence (DNA): TGTGCCAGCACCAGTAAACCTGCCGGCAATGAGCAGTTCTTC. It codes for CASTSKPAGNEQFF. Full variable domain (rest looked up from reference TRBV7-9 and TRBJ2-1): DTGVSQNPRHKITKRGQNVTFRCDPISEHNRLYWYRQTLGQGPEFLTYFQNEAQLEKSRLLSDRFSAERPKGSFSTLEIQRTEQGDSAMYLCASTSKPAGNEQFFGPGTRLTVL.

The chain recombines TRBV7-9 with TRBJ2-3; 11 bases are a match to TRBD2. The CDR3 consists of 15 residues. Losses at the gene ends were 5 bases for V and 3 bases for J; bases not matched to a gene: 4. Looked up from germline, CDR1 is SEHNR and CDR2 is FQNEAQ (reference sequence). The CDR3 region is CASSQGLAETDTQYF. CDR3 nucleotides: TGTGCCAGCAGCCAGGGACTAGCGGAAACAGATACGCAGTATTTT. The full variable domain, in which reference TRBV7-9 and TRBJ2-3 provide the parts outside the CDR3, is DTGVSQNPRHKITKRGQNVTFRCDPISEHNRLYWYRQTLGQGPEFLTYFQNEAQLEKSRLLSDRFSAERPKGSFSTLEIQRTEQGDSAMYLCASSQGLAETDTQYFGPGTRLTVL.

This sequence joins TRBV12-5 and TRBJ1-1; 9 bases match TRBD1. This CDR3 spans 14 amino acids. The J segment lost 11 bases and the V segment lost 1 base, leaving 8 bases of the junction unmatched. Germline V gene lookup returns CDR1 LGHNT and CDR2 FRNRAP. CDR3 protein: CASGLDTGGAEAFF. CDR3 bases: TGTGCTAGTGGTTTGGATACAGGGGGCGCCGAGGCTTTCTTT.

This clonotype was counted only a few times. The rearrangement uses TRBV9 and TRBJ2-2; 8 positions match TRBD1. This CDR3 spans 15 amino acids. Germline-derived CDR1 and CDR2 are SGDLS and YYNGEE. The J segment lost 4 bases and the V segment lost 4 bases, leaving 6 bases of the junction unmatched. Here the CDR3 reads CASSRAGGSTGELFF. CDR3 DNA: TGTGCCAGCAGCCGCGCAGGGGGCAGCACCGGGGAGCTGTTTTTT.

This clonotype was counted at least ten times. This chain connects TRBV4-3 to TRBJ2-4; weak D call: TRBD1 (6 bases). Between the trimmed V and J ends, which lost 0 bases and 8 bases, there was a span of 11 bases. CDR1 is LGHNA and CDR2 is YSLEER in the germline V gene. CDR3 size: 14 residues. As DNA, the CDR3 is TGCGCCAGCAGCCAAGAGGGGGCGGATGACATTCAGTACTTC. This gives the protein CASSQEGADDIQYF.

The chain links TRBV10-3 to TRBJ2-7; D is ambiguous. Trimming took 6 bases from V and 3 from J, leaving 15 bases between them. This CDR3 has 14 residues. Germline CDR1 is ENHRY and CDR2 is SYGVKD. The CDR3 spells CAISPLAPGYEQYF. The CDR3 coding sequence is TGTGCCATCAGCCCCCTGGCCCCCGGCTACGAGCAGTACTTC.

CDR3 nucleotide sequence: TGTGCCAGCAGTTACTCCCCGGGGACTCGTGAAGCTTTCTTT. It translates to CASSYSPGTREAFF. The chain combines TRBV6-2 or TRBV6-3 with TRBJ1-1, with D possibly being TRBD1 (5 bases). Germline lookup yields CDR1 MNHEY and CDR2 SVGEGT. This CDR3 has 14 residues. V dropped 0 bases and J dropped 7 bases, with 12 bases sitting between them.

J is TRBJ2-2 and V is TRBV7-9, with TRBD2 matching 7 bases. Unmatched junction bases numbered 15, after V lost 5 bases and J lost 0 bases. The CDR3 is made up of 19 amino acids. Germline V gene lookup returns CDR1 SEHNR and CDR2 FQNEAQ (reference sequence). DNA for the CDR3: TGTGCCAGCAGCGGGCCCTTCGAAGCGGGACTCGCGAACACCGGGGAGCTGTTTTTT. Its protein is CASSGPFEAGLANTGELFF.

V usage is TRBV18 and J usage is TRBJ1-1, with D possibly TRBD1 on 5 matching bases. Germline V lookup: CDR1 KGHSH, CDR2 LQKENI. The CDR3 spans 15 residues. The V and J ends lost 0 bases and 1 base respectively, with 9 bases between them. In nucleotides, the CDR3 is TGTGCCAGCTCACCACCGTCCCAGGGGAACACTGAAGCTTTCTTT. It is translated as CASSPPSQGNTEAFF.

V is TRBV3-1 and J is TRBJ2-5, with a possible D match to TRBD1 (5 bases). With 4 bases removed from V and 3 bases from J, the gap between germline ends came to 18 bases. The CDR3 runs to 16 residues. Germline CDR1 is LGHDT and CDR2 is YNNKEL (reference sequence). Written as DNA, the CDR3 is TGTGCCAGCAGCCCCTTGGGATTGTCGACAGAAGAGACCCAGTACTTC. This codes for CASSPLGLSTEETQYF.

The chain recombines TRBV7-2 with TRBJ1-4; 9 bases agree with TRBD1. The germline V gene has CDR1 SGHTA and CDR2 FQGNSA. V lost 1 base to trimming and J lost 8 bases; unmatched junction nucleotides: 5. This CDR3 comprises 15 residues. CDR3 sequence (DNA): TGTGCCAGCAGCTTAGTAGGGACAGGGAGCGAAAAACTGTTTTTT. The encoded protein is CASSLVGTGSEKLFF.

As for this clonotype: Being one base from a much bigger clone, this may be a read error. The gene calls are TRBV7-9 and TRBJ1-4; D uncertain. V lost 4 bases and J 5 bases, leaving 17 bases between the germline ends. The CDR3 covers 16 residues. In germline, CDR1 is SEHNR, CDR2 FQNEAQ (reference sequence). CDR3 protein: CASSSALPRPNEKLFF. Written as DNA, the CDR3 is TGTGCCAGCAGCTCGGCCCTGCCACGCCCGAATGAAAAACTGTTTTTT.

The sample holds a few counts of this clonotype. The rearrangement links TRBV13 to TRBJ1-4; possible D gene TRBD1, 5 bases. Deletions cut 4 bases from V and 8 bases from J, with 11 bases between. Germline CDR1 PRHDT, CDR2 FYEKMQ (reference sequence). There are 13 residues in the CDR3. CDR3 nucleotide sequence: TGTGCCAGCAGCTCGGGGCGCGGAGAAAAACTGTTTTTT. Its protein product is CASSSGRGEKLFF.

This clonotype was detected only a few times. The genes are TRBV2 and TRBJ2-7; D is ambiguous. Germline-derived CDR1 and CDR2 are SNHLY and FYNNEI. This CDR3 has 13 amino acids. V gave up 3 bases and J gave up 3 bases, with 9 bases separating them. Written as DNA, the CDR3 is TGTGCCAGCAGTGACCCTCCTAACTACGAGCAGTACTTC. Protein sequence: CASSDPPNYEQYF.

The rearrangement links TRBV7-9 to TRBJ1-1; no clear D gene. This CDR3 is 14 amino acids long. In germline, CDR1 is SEHNR, CDR2 FQNEAQ (reference sequence). V was shortened by 5 bases and J by 0 bases, with 10 bases between the two germline ends. The CDR3 region is CASSPGYMNTEAFF. CDR3 nucleotides: TGTGCCAGCAGCCCGGGATATATGAACACTGAAGCTTTCTTT.

This chain connects TRBV18 to TRBJ2-7; D may match TRBD1 or TRBD2 (6 bases each). The CDR3 spans 14 residues. Germline V lookup: CDR1 KGHSH, CDR2 LQKENI. The V end lost 1 base, the J end lost 4 bases, and 11 bases lay between the germline ends. The CDR3 bases are TGTGCCAGCTCACCACAGGGCGGGACATACGAGCAGTACTTC. This sequence encodes CASSPQGGTYEQYF.

This clonotype was detected a few times. The chain combines TRBV30 with TRBJ2-7, with TRBD1 as a possible D gene (6 bases). Germline-derived CDR1 and CDR2 are GTSNPN and SVGIG (reference sequence). CDR3 length: 14 residues. V was shortened by 5 bases and J by 0 bases, with 14 bases between the two germline ends. The CDR3 loop is CAWSTDSSSYEQYF. CDR3 in DNA: TGTGCCTGGTCCACGGACAGTAGCTCCTACGAGCAGTACTTC.